The sequence of this T cell receptor beta chain was determined in a study of shared clonotypes between healthy human individuals (dated by TCRdb to 2018 to 2021). Regarding the study in general: The cohort included a few men and a couple of women between 18 and 49 years of age. For each donor, three plates each were used for CD4 naive and CD4 memory, two plates were used for CD8 naive, and one plate was used for CD8 memory. To estimate repertoire size and how much clonotype sharing occurs between individuals, the study deeply sequenced the blood TCR repertoires of five healthy adults. Different laboratories and diverse techniques were used to prepare libraries and sequence TCR repertoires, to increase sequencing depth and limit assay-specific biases. Per donor, leukapheresis produced somewhere between about 0.9 and 10 billion PBMCs. Study-wide findings and limitations: When several donors were compared, the shared fraction of clonotypes was approximately 5% for naive CD4, approximately 3.3% for naive CD8, 2% to 2.5% for memory CD4, and under 0.5% for memory CD8. Incomplete sequencing was indicated by rarefaction of sorted-subset datasets, despite the large sequencing depth. Clonotypes shared by all four sorted-subset donors showed higher generation probabilities than non-shared clonotypes. Sampling was restricted to blood, and TCR repertoires in tissues likely differ from the TCR repertoires found in blood. Pairwise subsampling led to the expectation that sequencing depth would affect the degree of clonotype sharing among donors. Naive subsets generally had larger estimated clonotype richness than memory subsets did. The small number of donors limited the genetic and exposure-history diversity represented.

Notes on this clone: Which antigen it targets is not known. Per-base qualities were not stored, and no clone one base away is much larger.

The germline V gene encodes CDR1 LGHNA and CDR2 YSLEER. The CDR3 measures 16 amino acids from cysteine to phenylalanine. Only the CDR3 portion is preserved as DNA: 48 bases, with reading frame beginning at the first base. V and J are trimmed by 1 base and 4 bases, and the gene matches miss 9 bases of the junction. Using the deep immunoSEQ assay, multiplex PCR amplified TCR CDR3 regions from genomic DNA. Extracted genomic DNA from each cell subset was distributed evenly across all wells of several immunoSEQ 96-well plates, and each plate was treated as a replicate. For sorted subsets, each replicate PCR was loaded with 200 ng genomic DNA, equivalent to roughly 30,000 T cell genomes. Purified libraries were measured with a Qubit 3.0 fluorometer, size-checked on a Bioanalyzer 2100, and measured again with the KAPA Library Quantification kit. Each immunoSEQ 96-well plate was sequenced on its own single-read 150-cycle Illumina NextSeq 550 flow cell. The original pipeline was this. Because the immunoSEQ output held only junctional sequences and lacked quality scores, the filtering could not match the filtering applied to full-length reads. Sequences were annotated with PyIR, a Python wrapper for IgBLAST v1.9, and V/J genes and CDR3 were assigned using IMGT germline references. Reads were filtered out if the reads had weak V/J assignments (E-value above 1e-6), no CDR3, stop codons, out-of-frame junctions, or ambiguous translated residues. V3J clonotypes were defined as sequences sharing the same inferred V gene, J gene, and CDR3 amino acid sequence. Percentage overlap between repertoires was calculated by dividing the number of shared unique clonotypes by the size of the smaller repertoire. Richness of each repertoire was evaluated using RTK rarefaction, the Chao1 estimator, and Recon v2.1 estimates of unobserved clonotypes. Generation probabilities for all TCRbeta clonotypes obtained by the gDNA method from a handful of donors were computed using OLGA. The table was pulled from immuneACCESS by TCRdb, which kept in-frame rearrangements only. Such tables lose some clones; where checked, under half of the loss comes from unresolved V genes, and the rest has no known cause. V and J calls plus clone size are reproduced from that table; the DNA served to infer D and trimming. A total of roughly 810,000 clones appear in this sample, around 96% of them only once. The ten largest clones add up to around 0.21% of the sample.

CD8 naive samples consisted of CD45RO-negative cells that were positively selected for CCR7, yielding a CD45RA+CCR7+ population without TemRA cells. Donors were healthy HIV-negative adults with no recently reported acute infections or vaccinations. All donors were Caucasian adults living in Nashville, Tennessee, USA. After blood collection by leukapheresis, PBMCs were isolated using Ficoll-Histopaque density gradient centrifugation and then cryopreserved in the vapor phase of liquid nitrogen. Analytical flow cytometry was used to check the purity and quantity of each magnetically sorted T cell population. Each sorted fraction had its genomic DNA isolated and then quantified by UV absorbance on a Nanodrop 2000c.

The sample taken for sequencing was naive CD8+ T cells sorted from blood. The sample's cell subset or site, from its label and the paper: CD45RA+CCR7+. The source of this sequence is a man aged 25 to 40 in good health. This chain joins TRBV4-3 to TRBJ2-7; 8 bases in the junction line up with TRBD1. Here is the DNA: TGCGCCAGCAGCCAAGCTTCCGGGACAGGCAAGTACGAGCAGTACTTC. It translates to CASSQASGTGKYEQYF.